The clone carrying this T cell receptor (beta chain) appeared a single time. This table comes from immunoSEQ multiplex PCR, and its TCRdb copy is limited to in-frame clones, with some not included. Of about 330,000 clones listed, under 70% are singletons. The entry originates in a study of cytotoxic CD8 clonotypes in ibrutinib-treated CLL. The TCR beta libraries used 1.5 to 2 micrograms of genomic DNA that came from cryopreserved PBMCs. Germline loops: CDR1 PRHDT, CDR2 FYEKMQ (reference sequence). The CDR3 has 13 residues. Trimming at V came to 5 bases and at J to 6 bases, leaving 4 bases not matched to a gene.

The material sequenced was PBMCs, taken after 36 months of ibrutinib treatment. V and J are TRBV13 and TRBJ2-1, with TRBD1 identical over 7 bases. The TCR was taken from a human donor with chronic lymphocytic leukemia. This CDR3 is CASSDRAPNEQFF. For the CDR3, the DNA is TGTGCCAGCAGCGACAGGGCCCCCAATGAGCAGTTCTTC.